This TCR beta chain was sequenced for a study of blood T cell repertoires in COVID-19. About the study: The samples span acute and convalescent COVID-19 from the United States, Italy and Spain.

Germline lookup yields CDR1 SGHRS and CDR2 YFSETQ. V was trimmed by 4 bases and J by 1 base, leaving 14 bases between them. This CDR3 contains 15 residues. Sequencing was performed with immunoSEQ multiplex PCR; in TCRdb, only in-frame clones are kept and a portion is missing. The repertoire holds approximately 310,000 clones, with around 85% as singletons. This clone was seen a few times. Study members were between roughly 18 and 89 years old and lived in about two dozen US regions. Sequenced material: PBMCs or T cells enriched from blood (not recorded which). This sequence joins TRBV5-1 and TRBJ1-1; unclear D gene. This clonotype was sampled from a woman aged 25 to 39 who had been exposed to COVID-19. The CDR3 loop reads CASSGKREKNTEAFF. The CDR3 DNA reads as TGCGCCAGCAGCGGAAAGCGAGAAAAGAACACTGAAGCTTTCTTT. The whole variable domain, remainder taken from reference TRBV5-1 and TRBJ1-1, is KAGVTQTPRYLIKTRGQQVTLSCSPISGHRSVSWYQQTPGQGLQFLFEYFSETQRNKGNFPGRFSGRQFSNSRSEMNVSTLELGDSALYLCASSGKREKNTEAFFGQGTRLTVV.